The next 7 T cell receptor beta chains were all read from a single sample in a study of T cell repertoires in ileal Crohn's disease. Specified time point: inflamed ileum from the surgical specimen. Sequencing was performed with immunoSEQ multiplex PCR; in TCRdb, only in-frame clones are kept and a portion is missing. The repertoire holds some 3,100 clones, with roughly 80% as singletons. Sample: ileal tissue. The receptor source for this set is an adult with Crohn's disease.

The chain combines TRBV6-1 with TRBJ2-3; D not resolved. The V and J ends lost 6 bases and 7 bases respectively, with 5 bases between them. Germline CDR1 MNHNS, CDR2 SASEGT. This CDR3 is 10 amino acids long. The CDR3: CASSLYTQYF. In nucleotides, the CDR3 is TGTGCCAGCAGCCTGTATACGCAGTATTTT.

The chain employs TRBV29-1 and TRBJ2-1; 11 bases line up with TRBD2. The CDR3 is 15 amino acids. J lost 3 bases, V lost 5 bases, and 6 bases had no gene match. Germline CDR1 reads SQVTM; CDR2 reads ANQGSEA. The chain's CDR3 is CSVFSGRALYNEQFF. The DNA of the CDR3 is TGCAGCGTTTTTAGCGGGAGGGCCCTCTACAATGAGCAGTTCTTC.

This clone was counted a single time. This chain uses TRBV7-2 with TRBJ2-7, with 8 bases lining up with TRBD1. The CDR3 extends over 13 amino acids. V lost 5 bases, J lost 4 bases, and 4 bases stayed unmatched. Germline V gene data show CDR1 as SGHTA and CDR2 as FQGNSA. CDR3 nucleotide sequence: TGTGCCAGCAGCCCGGGACAGGTTTACGAGCAGTACTTC. Translating it yields CASSPGQVYEQYF.

The V and J genes are TRBV2 and TRBJ1-1, with D possibly TRBD1 on 5 matching bases. Between the trimmed V and J ends, which lost 7 bases and 4 bases, there was a span of 13 bases. CDR1 and CDR2 from the germline V gene are SNHLY and FYNNEI. CDR3 length: 13 residues. The CDR3 DNA is TGTGCCAGCATACTGGGGGTAGGCACTGAAGCTTTCTTT. It encodes CASILGVGTEAFF.

The chain employs TRBV5-6 and TRBJ2-3; 10 nucleotides agree with TRBD2. Trimming cost V 1 base and J 0 bases; bases outside gene matches: 8. The CDR3 runs to 18 residues. CDR1 is SGHDT and CDR2 is YYEEEE in the germline V gene. The CDR3 spells CASSLPAGGITSTDTQYF. The CDR3 DNA reads as TGTGCCAGCAGCTTGCCAGCGGGAGGGATTACTAGCACAGATACGCAGTATTTT.

This chain connects TRBV5-1 to TRBJ2-3; D not certain. The germline V and J ends were trimmed by 4 bases and 2 bases, with 20 bases remaining between them. This CDR3 spans 17 amino acids. Looked up from germline, CDR1 is SGHRS and CDR2 is YFSETQ. This CDR3 is CASSLDPYPALTDTQYF. The CDR3 nucleotides read TGCGCCAGCAGCCTGGACCCCTACCCGGCACTCACAGATACGCAGTATTTT. The full variable domain, its missing parts supplied by reference TRBV5-1 and TRBJ2-3, is KAGVTQTPRYLIKTRGQQVTLSCSPISGHRSVSWYQQTPGQGLQFLFEYFSETQRNKGNFPGRFSGRQFSNSRSEMNVSTLELGDSALYLCASSLDPYPALTDTQYFGPGTRLTVL.

The genes are TRBV11-2 and TRBJ1-1; D is ambiguous. CDR3 size: 14 residues. Germline V gives CDR1 SGHAT, CDR2 FQNNGV. The germline V and J ends were trimmed by 0 bases and 1 base, with 6 bases remaining between them. CDR3 sequence reads: CASSLEPKNTEAFF. CDR3 in DNA: TGTGCCAGCAGCTTAGAACCTAAGAACACTGAAGCTTTCTTT.